The sequence of this TCR beta chain was determined in a study of T-cell reconstitution after alpha-beta-depleted transplantation in children. This clonotype was found many times. Unique molecular identifiers tagged the TCRbeta library. TCRdb itself ran the PCR reads through MiXCR, one entry per CDR3 protein. The sample comprises 450,000 to 550,000 distinct CDR3 sequences, roughly an eighth of which are singletons, and roughly 15% rests with the top ten. After removal of 1 base from V and 7 bases from J, the junction contained 9 bases not matched to a gene. The CDR3 is made up of 17 amino acids. Germline V gene lookup returns CDR1 SEHNR and CDR2 FQNEAQ (reference sequence).

The sample here was PBMCs, mostly from graft donor cells, taken 180 days after TCRalphabeta/CD19-depleted stem cell transplant. The chain has TRBV7-9 and TRBJ2-1; TRBD2 matches 11 bases. The sequence derives from a female patient aged 2 to 10 who had a stem cell transplant for aplastic anemia, so the T cells may come from the graft donor. The CDR3 region is CASSLGLTSGIPNEQFF. In DNA, the CDR3 is TGTGCCAGCAGCTTAGGCTTGACTAGCGGGATCCCAAATGAGCAGTTCTTC.